These 32 T cell receptor beta chains share one sample of origin, sequenced in a study of beta chain features in type 1 diabetes. Study results and limitations: Among patients with Type 1 diabetes, TCRB CDR3s were moderately but significantly shorter in every one of the four CD4+ subsets.

Investigators reverse transcribed all isolated RNA, so they sequenced expressed TCRB transcripts. The assay was immunoSEQ multiplex PCR, and TCRdb's table has in-frame clones only and misses some. The profile covers approximately 150,000 clones, with 13% appearing a single time and 1.3% taken by the ten largest. These receptors are not linked to any known antigen. The sequencing input was central memory CD4+ T cells from blood. These receptors originate from a man aged 18 to 35 with type 1 diabetes.

The table lists this clone with a few counts. V and J are TRBV28 and TRBJ1-2; a weak D match, TRBD1 (5 bases). Trimming removed 3 bases at V and 2 bases at J, with 16 bases between. The CDR3 runs to 16 residues. CDR1 MDHEN and CDR2 SYDVKM come from the germline V gene. The CDR3 DNA sequence: TGTGCCAGCAGTTTTCCTTCGTTACAGGAGAACTATGGCTACACCTTC. Translated: CASSFPSLQENYGYTF.

This clone has a count of ten or more. This chain uses TRBV9 with TRBJ2-3, with TRBD1 identical over 9 bases. The ends lost 6 bases at V and 1 base at J; junction bases unmatched: 6. CDR3 size: 15 residues. The germline gives CDR1 SGDLS, CDR2 YYNGEE. The CDR3 loop reads CASTSGDRGTDTQYF. In DNA form, the CDR3 reads TGTGCCAGCACCAGCGGGGACAGGGGCACAGATACGCAGTATTTT.

This clone has a count of ten or more. The J gene is TRBJ2-1, the V gene TRBV7-2, with 8 bases fitting TRBD2. Looked up from germline, CDR1 is SGHTA and CDR2 is FQGNSA. The CDR3 extends over 16 amino acids. After removal of 2 bases from V and 10 bases from J, the junction contained 13 bases not matched to a gene. The CDR3 reads CASSLTPGLERREQFF. In DNA, the CDR3 is TGTGCCAGCAGCTTAACACCGGGACTAGAGAGAAGGGAGCAGTTCTTC.

This chain connects TRBV7-2 to TRBJ2-2; D is ambiguous. Germline assignment: CDR1 SGHTA and CDR2 FQGNSA. V lost 5 bases to trimming and J lost 7 bases, with 14 bases between them. The CDR3 runs 14 residues. CDR3 bases: TGTGCCAGCAGCGCATACGCGCCCCTCGGGGAGCTGTTTTTT. Translating gives CASSAYAPLGELFF. Variable domain in full (rest from reference TRBV7-2 and TRBJ2-2): GAGVSQSPSNKVTEKGKDVELRCDPISGHTALYWYRQSLGQGLEFLIYFQGNSAPDKSGLPSDRFSAERTGGSVSTLTIQRTQQEDSAVYLCASSAYAPLGELFFGEGSRLTVL.

The CDR3 is CASSLPRAARTF. CDR3 nucleotide sequence: TGTGCCAGCAGTTTGCCGAGGGCTGCCAGAACCTTC. This chain connects TRBV27 to TRBJ1-2; D uncertain. The germline gives CDR1 MNHEY, CDR2 SMNVEV (reference sequence). The ends were cut back, 3 bases at V and 14 bases at J, with 16 bases in the middle. This CDR3 has 12 residues.

This clone was detected only once. The rearrangement joins TRBV7-2 to TRBJ1-6; 10 bases are shared with TRBD1. Germline lookup yields CDR1 SGHTA and CDR2 FQGNSA. This CDR3 is built from 15 residues. Trimming removed 6 bases from V and 7 bases from J; junction bases left unmatched: 6. CDR3 DNA sequence: TGTGCCAGCAGTGACAGGGGGCTAGGGAATTCACCCCTCCACTTT. This translates into CASSDRGLGNSPLHF.

The chain combines TRBV25-1 with TRBJ1-2; no clear D. The V gene lost 5 bases and the J gene lost 6 bases, with 7 bases spanning the gap. Germline CDR1 and CDR2: MGHDK and SYGVNS. The CDR3 sequence is 11 residues long. The CDR3 spells CASSWAHGYTF. The CDR3 bases are TGTGCCAGCAGTTGGGCCCATGGCTACACCTTC.

The chain recombines TRBV6-5 with TRBJ1-2; a possible D gene is TRBD1 (6 bases). Trimming shortened V by 5 bases and J by 3 bases, and 10 bases separated the two germline ends. Per the germline V gene, CDR1 is MNHEY and CDR2 is SVGAGI. CDR3 length equals 13 residues. The CDR3 loop is CASSRQVDYGYTF. The CDR3 DNA is TGTGCCAGCAGTCGACAGGTCGACTATGGCTACACCTTC.

This sequence joins TRBV5-6 and TRBJ2-7, with 7 nucleotides matching TRBD2. V was pared by 1 base and J by 2 bases, with 9 bases of the junction left unmatched. CDR1 SGHDT and CDR2 YYEEEE come from the germline V gene. The CDR3 contains 16 residues. CDR3 in DNA: TGTGCCAGCAGCTTGTCGCGGGAGAACCGAGCCTACGAGCAGTACTTC. It is translated as CASSLSRENRAYEQYF.

This clone was recorded a few times. The CDR3 reads CASSQRTGSQETQYF. In DNA form, the CDR3 reads TGTGCCAGCAGCCAAAGGACGGGGTCCCAAGAGACCCAGTACTTC. The gene calls are TRBV7-2 and TRBJ2-5; D is possibly TRBD2 (5 bases). V lost 5 bases and J lost 1, with 14 bases in between. Germline V lookup: CDR1 SGHTA, CDR2 FQGNSA. The CDR3 extends over 15 amino acids.

In its sample, this clone was seen a few times. The rearrangement joins TRBV18 to TRBJ1-6; 7 bases are a match to TRBD1. The V gene's germline CDR1 is KGHSH and CDR2 LQKENI. The CDR3 is 13 amino acids. J lost 8 bases, V lost 3 bases, and 1 base had no gene match. The CDR3 region is CASSPGQDSPLHF. The CDR3 DNA reads as TGTGCCAGCTCACCCGGACAGGATTCACCCCTCCACTTT.

This clone was observed many times. The V call is TRBV7-2, the J call TRBJ2-3; unclear D gene. This CDR3 region has 15 residues. The V gene's germline CDR1 is SGHTA and CDR2 FQGNSA. Trimming took off 5 bases at V and 0 bases at J, with 12 bases between the two ends. The CDR3 is CASSVQAASTDTQYF. The CDR3 coding sequence is TGTGCCAGCAGCGTCCAAGCTGCGAGCACAGATACGCAGTATTTT.

In its sample, this clone was seen many times. The chain joins TRBV30 to TRBJ2-2; D is unresolved. There are 15 residues in the CDR3. Per germline, CDR1 GTSNPN and CDR2 SVGIG (reference sequence). V was shortened by 3 bases and J by 5 bases, with 16 bases between the two germline ends. In DNA form, the CDR3 reads TGTGCCTGGAGCGTATCACGAACCCGGACCGGGGAGCTGTTTTTT. Translating it yields CAWSVSRTRTGELFF.

The J gene is TRBJ2-2, the V gene TRBV5-1; 8 nucleotides match TRBD1. CDR1 is SGHRS and CDR2 is YFSETQ in the germline V gene. This CDR3 has 15 amino acids. Trimming removed 4 bases from V and 1 base from J; junction bases left unmatched: 3. CDR3 sequence (DNA): TGCGCCAGCAGCCATGGGACAGGGAACACCGGGGAGCTGTTTTTT. This codes for CASSHGTGNTGELFF.

This clone was detected a few times. The chain recombines TRBV4-2 with TRBJ2-7; no firm D call. The CDR3 has 13 residues. Deletions cut 1 base from V and 4 bases from J, with 8 bases between. Germline CDR1 is LGHNA and CDR2 is YNFKEQ. The CDR3: CASSQATNYEQYF. CDR3 in DNA: TGTGCCAGCAGCCAAGCTACTAATTACGAGCAGTACTTC.

This clone was counted ten times or more. J is TRBJ2-5 and V is TRBV18, with D hard to call. Trimming cost V 0 bases and J 2 bases, with 7 bases left between them. The CDR3 extends over 14 amino acids. Germline loops: CDR1 KGHSH, CDR2 LQKENI. Written as DNA, the CDR3 is TGTGCCAGCTCACCACCGGCAGTACAAGAGACCCAGTACTTC. It encodes CASSPPAVQETQYF.

The chain couples TRBV6-5 to TRBJ1-5; possibly TRBD1 for D (6 bases). Germline CDR1 reads MNHEY; CDR2 reads SVGAGI. Trimming cost V 4 bases and J 3 bases, with 10 bases left between them. The CDR3 contains 14 residues. The CDR3 region is CASSSTGINQPQHF. The CDR3 DNA reads as TGTGCCAGCAGTTCCACAGGGATCAATCAGCCCCAGCATTTT.

CDR3 sequence: CASSYSGGLGGYTF. CDR3 nucleotide sequence: TGTGCCAGCAGTTACTCGGGAGGCCTCGGTGGCTACACCTTC. The V gene is TRBV6-5, the J gene TRBJ1-2; no firm D call. V dropped 0 bases and J dropped 7 bases, with 12 bases sitting between them. The length of the CDR3 is 14 residues. Germline V gene lookup returns CDR1 MNHEY and CDR2 SVGAGI.

The chain employs TRBV15 and TRBJ2-5; TRBD2 aligns across 7 bases. With V trimmed by 0 bases and J by 5 bases, 9 bases remained unmatched. Germline-derived CDR1 and CDR2 are LNHNV and YYDKDF (reference sequence). The CDR3 loop spans 16 amino acids. Here the CDR3 reads CATSRDSPPGGETQYF. DNA of the CDR3: TGTGCCACCAGCAGAGATTCGCCCCCCGGGGGGGAGACCCAGTACTTC.

This clone was observed a handful of times. As DNA, the CDR3 is TGTGCCATCCCCCGGGAACAGGGAACGAACACCGGGGAGCTGTTTTTT. Translation: CAIPREQGTNTGELFF. The chain joins TRBV10-3 to TRBJ2-2, with TRBD1 as a possible D gene (6 bases). Deletions cut 8 bases from V and 0 bases from J, with 16 bases between. The CDR3 is made up of 16 amino acids. The germline CDR1 and CDR2 sequences are ENHRY and SYGVKD.

This chain joins TRBV6-1 and TRBJ2-7; 7 bases fit TRBD1. J lost 0 bases, V lost 7 bases, and 6 bases had no gene match. The length of the CDR3 is 14 residues. The germline V gene encodes CDR1 MNHNS and CDR2 SASEGT. In DNA, the CDR3 is TGTGCCAGCATCCCGGGACAGACCTCCTACGAGCAGTACTTC. Translating gives CASIPGQTSYEQYF.

The chain has TRBV10-3 and TRBJ1-2, with D tentatively TRBD1 (5 bases). Germline V gene sequence: CDR1 ENHRY, CDR2 SYGVKD. With 4 bases removed from V and 4 bases from J, the gap between germline ends came to 10 bases. The CDR3 is 13 amino acids. CDR3 DNA sequence: TGTGCCATCAGTGGCACCGGGGGCTATGGCTACACCTTC. Protein product: CAISGTGGYGYTF.

V usage is TRBV9 and J usage is TRBJ1-5, with no clear D. V lost 0 bases to trimming and J lost 5 bases, with 12 bases between them. The CDR3 spans 15 residues. The V gene's germline CDR1 is SGDLS and CDR2 YYNGEE. The CDR3: CASSVDPALDQPQHF. The DNA of the CDR3 is TGTGCCAGCAGCGTAGATCCCGCATTGGATCAGCCCCAGCATTTT.

The rearrangement uses TRBV18 and TRBJ1-1; D might be TRBD1 (6 bases). Germline V gene sequence: CDR1 KGHSH, CDR2 LQKENI. This CDR3 has 13 residues. Trimming took off 4 bases at V and 3 bases at J, with 9 bases between the two ends. CDR3 sequence reads: CASSLRGYTEAFF. As DNA, the CDR3 is TGTGCCAGCTCACTCAGGGGATACACTGAAGCTTTCTTT.

The sample holds many counts of this clone. V gene TRBV29-1 combines with J gene TRBJ2-7; TRBD1 matches at 7 bases. Looked up from germline, CDR1 is SQVTM and CDR2 is ANQGSEA. The trim removed 2 bases at V and 5 bases at J, leaving 6 bases unmatched. The length of the CDR3 is 13 residues. Here the CDR3 reads CSVEFGTEHEQYF. The CDR3 coding sequence is TGCAGCGTTGAATTTGGGACAGAACACGAGCAGTACTTC.

The chain is built from TRBV6-5 and TRBJ1-1, with D perhaps matching TRBD1 (6 bases). V lost 6 bases and J 3 bases, leaving 17 bases between the germline ends. CDR1 MNHEY and CDR2 SVGAGI come from the germline V gene. The CDR3 is made up of 15 amino acids. The CDR3 reads CASRGLGAGDTEAFF. CDR3 in DNA: TGTGCCAGCAGGGGGCTGGGGGCAGGGGACACTGAAGCTTTCTTT.

The genes are TRBV19 and TRBJ1-1, with 7 bases aligning to TRBD1. CDR1 and CDR2 (germline): LNHDA, SQIVND (reference sequence). V was pared by 7 bases and J by 5 bases, with 7 bases of the junction left unmatched. CDR3 length equals 13 residues. The CDR3 coding sequence is TGTGCCAGTAAAGGGGGCGCGAGGACTGAAGCTTTCTTT. Protein sequence: CASKGGARTEAFF.

There are a few counts of this clone. The J gene is TRBJ2-3, the V gene TRBV18; D is possibly TRBD1 (6 bases). This CDR3 comprises 17 residues. V was trimmed by 0 bases and J by 2 bases, leaving 15 bases between them. The germline V gene encodes CDR1 KGHSH and CDR2 LQKENI. In nucleotides, the CDR3 is TGTGCCAGCTCACCACCGAGCGGCAGGGGCCCCACAGATACGCAGTATTTT. Residues: CASSPPSGRGPTDTQYF.

This clone occurred many times. The chain uses TRBV15 and TRBJ2-1; 11 nucleotides align to TRBD2. Germline CDR1 is LNHNV and CDR2 is YYDKDF (reference sequence). This CDR3 is built from 18 residues. The J segment lost 5 bases and the V segment lost 0 bases, leaving 9 bases of the junction unmatched. The CDR3 coding sequence is TGTGCCACCAGCAGAGACCTTACCGGGACTAGCGGAAACAATGAGCAGTTCTTC. Translating gives CATSRDLTGTSGNNEQFF.

Only a few counts were recorded for this clone. The gene calls are TRBV9 and TRBJ1-2; possible D gene TRBD1, 6 bases. Trimming stripped 1 base from V and 3 bases from J, with 10 bases between. Germline V gives CDR1 SGDLS, CDR2 YYNGEE. The CDR3 runs 14 residues. CDR3 sequence (DNA): TGTGCCAGCAGCGTAACAGGGATGGACTATGGCTACACCTTC. Translating it yields CASSVTGMDYGYTF. Full variable domain (rest looked up from reference TRBV9 and TRBJ1-2): DSGVTQTPKHLITATGQRVTLRCSPRSGDLSVYWYQQSLDQGLQFLIQYYNGEERAKGNILERFSAQQFPDLHSELNLSSLELGDSALYFCASSVTGMDYGYTFGSGTRLTVV.

Concerning this clone: The junction does not match germline at one end; this may be a read error. The chain links TRBV18 to TRBJ2-7; 7 bases align to TRBD1. Looked up from germline, CDR1 is KGHSH and CDR2 is LQKENI. CDR3 length: 12 residues. The CDR3 DNA sequence: TGTGCCAGCGCACCACAGGGGTACGAGCAGTACTTC. Protein: CASAPQGYEQYF.

The chain carries TRBV6-5 and TRBJ1-2, with D maybe TRBD1 (5 bases). The CDR3 loop spans 15 amino acids. The V gene lost 8 bases and the J gene lost 4 bases, with 20 bases spanning the gap. From germline, CDR1 is MNHEY and CDR2 SVGAGI. The chain's CDR3 is CASGQEAGIFYGYTF. The CDR3 DNA follows: TGTGCCAGCGGGCAGGAGGCAGGGATCTTCTATGGCTACACCTTC.